One sample yielded the 25 T cell receptor beta chains listed below, sequenced in a study of blood T cell repertoires in COVID-19. This table comes from immunoSEQ multiplex PCR, and its TCRdb copy is limited to in-frame clones, with some not included. The top ten hold 10% of the sample, which has roughly 300,000 clones, 85% to 90% seen once. The specimen was PBMCs or T cells enriched from blood (not recorded which). The receptor set was obtained from a woman aged 18-35 years who had recovered from COVID-19.

V gene TRBV2 combines with J gene TRBJ1-5; D unclear. The CDR3 loop spans 13 amino acids. The V gene lost 6 bases and the J gene lost 3 bases, with 9 bases spanning the gap. Germline values: CDR1 SNHLY, CDR2 FYNNEI. CDR3 protein: CASRADYNQPQHF. CDR3 in DNA: TGTGCCAGCAGGGCAGATTACAATCAGCCCCAGCATTTT.

The chain uses TRBV3-1 (or the pseudogene TRBV3-2) and TRBJ2-7, with no clear D. Germline V CDR1 and CDR2: LGHDT, YNNKEL (reference sequence). The CDR3 loop spans 15 amino acids. Trimming stripped 4 bases from V and 12 bases from J, with 25 bases between. This CDR3 reads CASSPRVSTSIGAYF. CDR3 bases: TGTGCCAGCAGCCCCCGGGTCTCTACTTCTATAGGCGCGTACTTC.

The rearrangement links TRBV7-3 to TRBJ2-5; D ambiguous. CDR1 is SGHTA, CDR2 FQGTGA, per germline. V was shortened by 4 bases and J by 5 bases, with 11 bases between the two germline ends. The CDR3 sequence is 13 residues long. The CDR3 DNA reads as TGTGCCAGCAGCTCGGGTGTGCGGGAGACCCAGTACTTC. This codes for CASSSGVRETQYF. Looking up the rest from reference TRBV7-3 and TRBJ2-5 gives the full variable domain: GAGVSQTPSNKVTEKGKYVELRCDPISGHTALYWYRQSLGQGPEFLIYFQGTGAADDSGLPNDRFFAVRPEGSVSTLKIQRTERGDSAVYLCASSSGVRETQYFGPGTRLLVL.

The chain combines TRBV5-5 with TRBJ1-1; tentative D call: TRBD1 (6 bases). CDR3 size: 14 residues. Trimming took off 5 bases at V and 1 base at J, with 12 bases between the two ends. Germline CDR1 is SGHKS and CDR2 is YYEKEE (reference sequence). In DNA form, the CDR3 reads TGTGCCAGCAGTTCTGACAGGAGGAACACTGAAGCTTTCTTT. Translation: CASSSDRRNTEAFF.

The chain couples TRBV6-1 to TRBJ2-4; the D gene is possibly TRBD1 (6 bases). The germline V gene encodes CDR1 MNHNS and CDR2 SASEGT. V was clipped by 2 bases and J by 5 bases, with 13 bases between them. The CDR3 loop spans 15 amino acids. DNA of the CDR3: TGTGCCAGCAGTGAAACAGGGTGGTCCCAAAACATTCAGTACTTC. It codes for CASSETGWSQNIQYF.

The rearrangement uses TRBV7-8 and TRBJ2-7; 7 bases are shared with TRBD2. Germline loops: CDR1 SGHVS, CDR2 FQNEAQ. The CDR3 runs 16 residues. Trimming took 5 bases from V and 4 from J; bases not matched to a gene: 14. The CDR3 DNA reads as TGTGCCAGCAGCCCAGGCTCGCTAGCGGAGTCATACGAGCAGTACTTC. This translates into CASSPGSLAESYEQYF.

The gene calls are TRBV5-8 and TRBJ1-6; D not resolved. Germline CDR1 reads SGHTS; CDR2 reads YDEGEE. V lost 0 bases and J lost 10, with 11 bases in between. The CDR3 runs to 14 residues. The CDR3 bases are TGTGCCAGCAGCTTGGCGAGGGATCGGTCACCCCTCCACTTT. Protein sequence: CASSLARDRSPLHF. The entire variable domain, with the rest obtained from reference TRBV5-8 and TRBJ1-6, is as follows: EAGVTQSPTHLIKTRGQQATLRCSPISGHTSVYWYQQALGLGLQFLLWYDEGEERNRGNFPPRFSGRQFPNYSSELNVNALELEDSALYLCASSLARDRSPLHFGNGTRLTVT.

The chain couples TRBV6-1 to TRBJ1-4, with D possibly matching TRBD1 (6 bases). The germline CDR1 and CDR2 sequences are MNHNS and SASEGT. The germline V and J ends were trimmed by 4 bases and 0 bases, with 12 bases remaining between them. This CDR3 has 16 residues. For the CDR3, the DNA is TGTGCCAGCAGTGTGGGACACACTGCAACTAATGAAAAACTGTTTTTT. Protein product: CASSVGHTATNEKLFF.

V and J are TRBV24-1 and TRBJ1-4; 9 nucleotides agree with TRBD1. The CDR3 covers 15 residues. J gave up 5 bases and V 4 bases, and 4 bases lay outside the gene matches. The V gene's germline CDR1 is KGHDR and CDR2 SFDVKD. CDR3 protein: CATSEPGQGNEKLFF. In nucleotides, the CDR3 is TGTGCCACCAGTGAACCCGGACAGGGGAATGAAAAACTGTTTTTT.

This clone was seen more than once but under ten times. The CDR3 region has the DNA TGTGCCAGCAGCCGGTCCGGGACAGTGAGTGGCTACACCTTC. As protein: CASSRSGTVSGYTF. J is TRBJ1-2 and V is TRBV14; TRBD1 aligns across 7 bases. Germline V gene data show CDR1 as SGHDN and CDR2 as FVKESK. V gave up 4 bases and J gave up 7 bases; unmatched junction bases: 9. The CDR3 is 14 residues long.

This chain joins TRBV11-1 and TRBJ2-3; possible D gene TRBD1, 6 bases. Germline CDR1 is SGHAT and CDR2 is FQDESV (reference sequence). With 4 bases removed from V and 3 bases from J, the gap between germline ends came to 14 bases. The length of the CDR3 is 15 residues. DNA of the CDR3: TGTGCCAGCAGCTCGTGGACAGCGATGACAGATACGCAGTATTTT. Translation gives CASSSWTAMTDTQYF.

This clone has just a few counts. The J gene is TRBJ1-2, the V gene TRBV10-2, with a tentative D call TRBD1 (5 bases). Germline values: CDR1 WSHSY, CDR2 SAAADI. This CDR3 is built from 17 residues. V lost 6 bases and J lost 4, with 24 bases in between. DNA of the CDR3: TGCGCCAGCAGGGACCCCGGACATAAACTACGGTCCTATGGCTACACCTTC. Protein sequence: CASRDPGHKLRSYGYTF.

The chain is built from TRBV27 and TRBJ2-7, with 7 nucleotides matching TRBD2. Trimming at V came to 2 bases and at J to 1 base, leaving 5 bases not matched to a gene. The germline CDR1 and CDR2 sequences are MNHEY and SMNVEV (reference sequence). The CDR3 is 15 residues long. The CDR3 loop is CASSLGAGASYEQYF. The CDR3 region has the DNA TGTGCCAGCAGTTTAGGGGCGGGAGCTTCCTACGAGCAGTACTTC.

The chain is built from TRBV11-2 and TRBJ2-7, with 10 nucleotides matching TRBD1. CDR3 size: 15 residues. V was pared by 2 bases and J by 7 bases, with 8 bases of the junction left unmatched. Germline V CDR1 and CDR2: SGHAT, FQNNGV. This CDR3 reads CASSLIRQGAREQYF. Here the CDR3 DNA reads TGTGCCAGCAGCTTAATTCGACAGGGGGCTAGGGAGCAGTACTTC.

The J gene is TRBJ1-6, the V gene TRBV19; 8 bases are a match to TRBD1. The junction had 9 bases not matched to a gene; V was cut back by 5 bases and J by 6 bases. This CDR3 has 16 amino acids. Germline CDR1 is LNHDA and CDR2 is SQIVND (reference sequence). CDR3: CASSPNRGIGNSPLHF. As DNA, the CDR3 is TGTGCCAGTAGTCCCAACAGGGGGATCGGTAATTCACCCCTCCACTTT.

This rearrangement joins TRBV9 to TRBJ2-5; 9 nucleotides agree with TRBD2. There are 15 residues in the CDR3. CDR1 is SGDLS, CDR2 YYNGEE, per germline. V gave up 1 base and J gave up 4 bases; unmatched junction bases: 5. In DNA, the CDR3 is TGTGCCAGCAGCGTACTAGCGGGGCGCCGAGAGACCCAGTACTTC. Its translation is CASSVLAGRRETQYF.

The V gene is TRBV5-4, the J gene TRBJ2-2, with D possibly TRBD1 on 6 matching bases. Trimming shortened V by 0 bases and J by 2 bases, and 11 bases separated the two germline ends. Germline CDR1 is SGHNT and CDR2 is YYREEE (reference sequence). The CDR3 consists of 16 residues. CDR3: CASSLARTDNTGELFF. The CDR3 DNA reads TGTGCCAGCAGCTTGGCCCGGACAGATAACACCGGGGAGCTGTTTTTT.

The gene calls are TRBV7-9 and TRBJ1-1; 9 positions agree with TRBD1. CDR3 length equals 16 residues. Trimming removed 5 bases from V and 2 bases from J; junction bases left unmatched: 9. The germline V gene encodes CDR1 SEHNR and CDR2 FQNEAQ (reference sequence). CDR3 DNA sequence: TGTGCCAGCAGCGCCGACAGGGGGGGAGGAAACACTGAAGCTTTCTTT. The encoded protein is CASSADRGGGNTEAFF. Full variable domain (outside the CDR3, taken from reference TRBV7-9 and TRBJ1-1): DTGVSQNPRHKITKRGQNVTFRCDPISEHNRLYWYRQTLGQGPEFLTYFQNEAQLEKSRLLSDRFSAERPKGSFSTLEIQRTEQGDSAMYLCASSADRGGGNTEAFFGQGTRLTVV.

The count of this clone is one. V gene TRBV19 combines with J gene TRBJ1-2; tentatively, D is TRBD1 (5 bases). Per germline, CDR1 LNHDA and CDR2 SQIVND (reference sequence). Trimming took 5 bases from V and 2 from J, leaving 9 bases between them. The CDR3 contains 13 residues. CDR3 protein: CASSPTENYGYTF. The CDR3 DNA follows: TGTGCCAGTAGTCCGACAGAAAACTATGGCTACACCTTC. The full variable domain, completed using reference TRBV19 and TRBJ1-2, is DGGITQSPKYLFRKEGQNVTLSCEQNLNHDAMYWYRQDPGQGLRLIYYSQIVNDFQKGDIAEGYSVSREKKESFPLTVTSAQKNPTAFYLCASSPTENYGYTFGSGTRLTVV.

The chain recombines TRBV3-1 (or the pseudogene TRBV3-2) with TRBJ1-1; 7 bases align to TRBD1. The CDR3 spans 15 residues. CDR1 and CDR2 (germline): LGHDT, YNNKEL (reference sequence). The trim removed 7 bases at V and 0 bases at J, leaving 8 bases unmatched. The CDR3, as DNA: TGTGCCAGCACCTCGACAGGGTTGATGAACACTGAAGCTTTCTTT. It yields the protein CASTSTGLMNTEAFF.

The chain couples TRBV27 to TRBJ1-1; TRBD1 might be the D (6 bases). CDR3 length: 14 residues. The germline V gene encodes CDR1 MNHEY and CDR2 SMNVEV (reference sequence). Between the trimmed V and J ends, which lost 4 bases and 2 bases, there was a span of 11 bases. CDR3 region: CASSSTRGNTEAFF. The DNA for the CDR3 is TGTGCCAGCAGTTCCACCAGGGGAAACACTGAAGCTTTCTTT.

V and J are TRBV27 and TRBJ2-7, with TRBD1 identical over 11 bases. The CDR3 length is 14 residues. Germline-derived CDR1 and CDR2 are MNHEY and SMNVEV (reference sequence). After removal of 5 bases from V and 6 bases from J, the junction contained 6 bases not matched to a gene. CDR3 sequence reads: CASSPGTGGIEQYF. CDR3 nucleotide sequence: TGTGCCAGCAGTCCCGGGACAGGGGGGATCGAGCAGTACTTC.

This clone was seen a single time. The V gene is TRBV5-1, the J gene TRBJ1-6, with unresolved D. CDR3 length: 15 residues. V lost 0 bases to trimming and J lost 3 bases, with 7 bases between them. CDR1 and CDR2 from the germline V gene are SGHRS and YFSETQ. The CDR3 DNA reads as TGCGCCAGCAGCTTGGACGGAGTCTATAATTCACCCCTCCACTTT. Translation: CASSLDGVYNSPLHF.

This clone has a single count. The chain joins TRBV27 to TRBJ1-6, with D tentatively TRBD1 (5 bases). V was clipped by 6 bases and J by 6 bases, with 18 bases between them. Germline assignment: CDR1 MNHEY and CDR2 SMNVEV (reference sequence). This CDR3 comprises 16 residues. The CDR3 DNA sequence: TGTGCCAGCAGCCCGAGTGCGGGACGACCTAATTCACCCCTCCACTTT. Translated, it gives CASSPSAGRPNSPLHF.

The chain combines TRBV6-5 with TRBJ1-5; D possibly corresponds to TRBD1 (5 bases). The CDR3 runs to 15 residues. V lost 8 bases and J 6 bases, leaving 20 bases between the germline ends. CDR1 MNHEY and CDR2 SVGAGI come from the germline V gene. CDR3 DNA: TGTGCCAGCCACTTGAGGATGGGGGGAGGTCAGCCCCAGCATTTT. This sequence encodes CASHLRMGGGQPQHF.